These 25 T cell receptor beta chains were sequenced from one sample in a study of cytomegalovirus exposure and HLA in healthy donors (dated by TCRdb to 2016 to 2017). Library construction relied on the immunoSEQ multiplex PCR assay. TCRdb provides this immuneACCESS table in a form limited to in-frame rearrangements. Some clones are lacking; in checked studies, under half of them reflect an unresolved V gene, and why the rest are absent is not known. Counted in this sample were 99,000 or so clones; about 86% of them appeared once. Approximately 4% of the sample lies in the top ten. The sequencing input was PBMCs. The receptor set was obtained from a woman younger than 35 in good health and CMV-seropositive.

This clone was detected once. This chain joins TRBV28 and TRBJ2-2; D is possibly TRBD1 (6 bases). This CDR3 spans 14 amino acids. V was clipped by 5 bases and J by 1 base, with 8 bases between them. CDR1 MDHEN and CDR2 SYDVKM come from the germline V gene. CDR3 region: CASSRTVNTGELFF. The CDR3 bases are TGTGCCAGCAGTCGGACAGTGAACACCGGGGAGCTGTTTTTT.

The chain links TRBV27 to TRBJ2-3; 7 bases match TRBD2. The CDR3 contains 16 residues. With 4 bases clipped from V and 1 base from J, the junction kept 8 bases outside the gene matches. Germline loops: CDR1 MNHEY, CDR2 SMNVEV (reference sequence). The CDR3 sequence: CASSYRGAGRTDTQYF. DNA of the CDR3: TGTGCCAGCAGTTACCGGGGAGCGGGGCGCACAGATACGCAGTATTTT.

The chain joins TRBV5-1 to TRBJ1-3; D is unclear. The V and J ends lost 8 bases and 2 bases respectively, with 14 bases between them. The CDR3 spans 14 residues. Germline CDR1 reads SGHRS; CDR2 reads YFSETQ. CDR3 protein: CASSREPAGNTIYF. The CDR3, as DNA: TGCGCCAGTTCACGTGAACCGGCTGGAAACACCATATATTTT.

The V call is TRBV4-1, the J call TRBJ2-5, with TRBD2 matching 8 bases. The V gene end was trimmed by 2 bases and the J gene end by 2 bases; junction bases not matched to a gene: 13. In germline, CDR1 is MGHRA, CDR2 YSYEKL. This CDR3 has 18 amino acids. DNA of the CDR3: TGCGCCAGCAGCCAATATACACGCACTAGCGGTCGGCAAGAGACCCAGTACTTC. Its protein is CASSQYTRTSGRQETQYF.

The chain carries TRBV27 and TRBJ2-7; possibly TRBD1 for D (5 bases). Germline CDR1 and CDR2: MNHEY and SMNVEV (reference sequence). The CDR3 extends over 13 amino acids. V was clipped by 3 bases and J by 1 base, with 7 bases between them. This CDR3 is CASSFRGSYEQYF. The DNA of the CDR3 is TGTGCCAGCAGTTTTAGGGGATCCTACGAGCAGTACTTC.

V gene TRBV27 combines with J gene TRBJ1-1, with D unclear. The CDR3 spans 14 residues. Trimming cost V 2 bases and J 4 bases, with 11 bases left between them. CDR1 and CDR2 from the germline V gene are MNHEY and SMNVEV (reference sequence). CDR3 in DNA: TGTGCCAGCAGTTTAAATGGGAGGAGCACTGAAGCTTTCTTT. Translation gives CASSLNGRSTEAFF.

The V call is TRBV6-5, the J call TRBJ1-2, with D unclear. Trimming took 3 bases from V and 2 from J, leaving 10 bases between them. CDR3 length: 14 amino acids. Germline loops: CDR1 MNHEY, CDR2 SVGAGI. The CDR3 DNA is TGTGCCAGCAGTTATGGAAGGGAGAACTATGGCTACACCTTC. Its translation: CASSYGRENYGYTF.

The V gene is TRBV9, the J gene TRBJ2-1, with D possibly TRBD1 on 6 matching bases. The CDR3 runs 15 residues. The germline CDR1 and CDR2 sequences are SGDLS and YYNGEE. The germline V and J ends were trimmed by 3 bases and 0 bases, with 10 bases remaining between them. Here the CDR3 DNA reads TGTGCCAGCAGCGGGCAGGGGAACTCCTACAATGAGCAGTTCTTC. Amino acids: CASSGQGNSYNEQFF.

This clone was picked up one time. V and J are TRBV5-6 and TRBJ2-1; no clear D gene. Trimming took off 4 bases at V and 0 bases at J, with 17 bases between the two ends. Germline loops: CDR1 SGHDT, CDR2 YYEEEE. The CDR3 totals 17 residues. The CDR3 nucleotides read TGTGCCAGCAGCCCGCTGGGTGACTCTCACTCCTACAATGAGCAGTTCTTC. Protein product: CASSPLGDSHSYNEQFF.

V is TRBV2 and J is TRBJ2-1, with 7 bases matching TRBD1. The ends lost 6 bases at V and 4 bases at J; junction bases unmatched: 3. In germline, CDR1 is SNHLY, CDR2 FYNNEI. The CDR3 sequence is 13 residues long. This chain's CDR3 is CASSQGDYNEQFF. CDR3 DNA: TGTGCCAGCAGCCAGGGGGATTACAATGAGCAGTTCTTC.

In DNA form, the CDR3 reads TGTGCCATCCGAGGGACAGGGGGAGATACGCAGTATTTT. Its protein is CAIRGTGGDTQYF. V gene TRBV10-3 combines with J gene TRBJ2-3, with 11 bases lining up with TRBD1. CDR3 length equals 13 residues. The V segment lost 8 bases and the J segment 5 bases; nucleotides outside the gene matches: 3. The germline V gene encodes CDR1 ENHRY and CDR2 SYGVKD.

V gene TRBV28 combines with J gene TRBJ2-5, with TRBD1 matching over 8 bases. From germline, CDR1 is MDHEN and CDR2 SYDVKM. Germline trimming cut 5 bases from V and 2 bases from J; bases unmatched to any gene: 4. The CDR3 is 14 amino acids. CDR3 nucleotides: TGTGCCAGCAGTCTGACAGGGGTGCAAGAGACCCAGTACTTC. The encoded protein is CASSLTGVQETQYF.

This chain connects TRBV4-1 to TRBJ2-5; 15 bases fit TRBD2. From germline, CDR1 is MGHRA and CDR2 YSYEKL. This CDR3 region has 18 residues. After removal of 1 base from V and 5 bases from J, the junction contained 8 bases not matched to a gene. The CDR3 reads CASSQVGGLAGGPETQYF. The CDR3 nucleotides read TGCGCCAGCAGCCAAGTAGGGGGACTAGCGGGAGGACCCGAGACCCAGTACTTC.

This rearrangement joins TRBV2 to TRBJ2-1; TRBD2 matches 12 bases. This CDR3 has 14 residues. The junction had 1 base not matched to a gene; V was cut back by 4 bases and J by 6 bases. Germline CDR1 and CDR2: SNHLY and FYNNEI. The DNA for the CDR3 is TGTGCCAGCAGTGGACTAGCGGGGGCCAATGAGCAGTTCTTC. Amino acids: CASSGLAGANEQFF.

The chain has TRBV5-1 and TRBJ1-2; 7 bases are a match to TRBD1. CDR1 SGHRS and CDR2 YFSETQ come from the germline V gene. The length of the CDR3 is 14 residues. V shed 3 bases, J shed 2 bases, and the junction held 4 bases outside the gene matches. This CDR3 is CASSSRDSNYGYTF. The DNA of the CDR3 is TGCGCCAGCAGCTCCCGGGACAGCAACTATGGCTACACCTTC.

The chain joins TRBV6-1 to TRBJ2-7; unclear D gene. The V gene lost 4 bases and the J gene lost 3 bases, with 10 bases spanning the gap. This CDR3 region has 13 residues. Germline V gene sequence: CDR1 MNHNS, CDR2 SASEGT. The chain's CDR3 is CASSVTPNYEQYF. The CDR3 DNA reads as TGTGCCAGCAGTGTGACACCTAACTACGAGCAGTACTTC.

The genes are TRBV9 and TRBJ2-2; 10 bases match TRBD1. The CDR3 is 17 amino acids. CDR1 is SGDLS, CDR2 YYNGEE, per germline. V lost 4 bases and J lost 7; bases outside the gene matches: 13. CDR3 sequence reads: CASSSSTGGGLVGELFF. CDR3 coding DNA: TGTGCCAGCAGCTCGTCGACAGGGGGCGGGTTGGTCGGGGAGCTGTTTTTT.

The chain couples TRBV11-3 to TRBJ2-3, with 10 bases identical to TRBD2. This CDR3 contains 15 residues. The V gene's germline CDR1 is SGHNT and CDR2 YENEEA. After removal of 1 base from V and 7 bases from J, the junction contained 5 bases not matched to a gene. The DNA of the CDR3 is TGTGCCAGCAGCTTAGGGGCTAGCGGGGGCCATACGCAGTATTTT. As protein: CASSLGASGGHTQYF.

This chain links TRBV4-1 with TRBJ1-2; 7 bases fit TRBD1. CDR3 length: 16 residues. Germline CDR1 MGHRA, CDR2 YSYEKL. V dropped 1 base and J dropped 8; count of bases not matched to a gene: 13. CDR3 sequence: CASSQGYRGRKYGYTF. Written as DNA, the CDR3 is TGCGCCAGCAGCCAAGGGTACAGGGGTAGGAAGTACGGCTACACCTTC.

This rearrangement joins TRBV5-1 to TRBJ1-1; 9 bases are a match to TRBD1. In germline, CDR1 is SGHRS, CDR2 YFSETQ. The CDR3 sequence is 16 residues long. V shed 0 bases and J 7 bases; nucleotides not matched to a gene: 10. The CDR3 DNA reads as TGCGCCAGCAGCTTGGAGGACAGGGGCCTCCAGTTTGAAGCTTTCTTT. Encoded protein: CASSLEDRGLQFEAFF.

In its sample, this clone was seen once. The rearrangement uses TRBV6-1 and TRBJ1-6; TRBD1 is a possible D gene (6 bases). Germline V lookup: CDR1 MNHNS, CDR2 SASEGT. The ends were cut back, 6 bases at V and 7 bases at J, with 7 bases in the middle. The CDR3 spans 12 residues. The CDR3 loop is CASRDSNSPLHF. The CDR3, as DNA: TGTGCCAGCAGGGACAGCAATTCACCCCTCCACTTT.

This sequence joins TRBV19 and TRBJ2-7; weak D call: TRBD1 (5 bases). This CDR3 is built from 13 residues. V lost 3 bases, J lost 6 bases, and 12 bases lay in between. Germline assignment: CDR1 LNHDA and CDR2 SQIVND (reference sequence). The CDR3 sequence: CASSIQGVGEQYF. The CDR3 nucleotides are TGTGCCAGTAGTATTCAGGGCGTGGGCGAGCAGTACTTC.

This clone occurred a few times. J is TRBJ1-2 and V is TRBV6-1, with D perhaps TRBD1 (6 bases). The CDR3 runs 12 residues. The V gene's germline CDR1 is MNHNS and CDR2 SASEGT. Trimming pared 1 base from V and 7 bases from J, leaving 7 bases between. DNA for the CDR3: TGTGCCAGCAGTGAAGTACAGGGTGGCTACACCTTC. It yields the protein CASSEVQGGYTF.

The chain recombines TRBV11-1 with TRBJ1-1, with TRBD1 as a possible D gene (6 bases). The germline gives CDR1 SGHAT, CDR2 FQDESV (reference sequence). Deletions cut 4 bases from V and 5 bases from J, with 17 bases between. This CDR3 is built from 15 residues. CDR3 amino acids: CASSSDGGALTEAFF. For the CDR3, the DNA is TGTGCCAGCAGCTCCGACGGGGGGGCGTTGACTGAAGCTTTCTTT.

The chain employs TRBV7-6 and TRBJ2-3; 10 bases line up with TRBD2. The junction had 10 bases not matched to a gene; V was cut back by 5 bases and J by 2 bases. This CDR3 spans 17 amino acids. Germline assignment: CDR1 SGHVS and CDR2 FNYEAQ. This chain's CDR3 is CASSHPRAGGPTDTQYF. For the CDR3, the DNA is TGTGCCAGCAGCCACCCTCGAGCGGGGGGGCCCACAGATACGCAGTATTTT.